In this sample, the clone carrying this T cell receptor beta chain turned up many times. Its specificity is not known. The trim removed 1 base at V and 6 bases at J, leaving 7 bases unmatched. From germline, CDR1 is SGHTA and CDR2 FQGNSA. The CDR3 runs 17 residues. The source of the sample is a study of human T cells and chemical hapten exposure. Background on the study: TCR yields per sample varied mostly from small pooled library volume differences. The study, taken as a whole, reports: Compared to controls, expanded TCRs made significantly more large clusters of similar CDR3s.

TCRdb redid the calling of the RACE reads with MiXCR, one entry per CDR3 protein. Of 70,000 or so distinct CDR3 sequences detected, more than 9.5% appear once; the ten largest clones hold roughly 1.4%. Time point given: patch test 3, about 24 weeks after DPC sensitization. The treatment denotes: therapeutic diphenylcyclopropenone sensitization with weekly scalp DPC. V and J are TRBV7-2 and TRBJ2-2, with 11 nucleotides matching TRBD2. The sequenced sample was whole blood, obtained in connection with sensitization to the hapten diphenylcyclopropenone (DPC). The TCR comes from a woman in her forties or fifties with alopecia areata. Some clones in this sample may be carry-over from other donors' samples. Written as DNA, the CDR3 is TGTGCCAGCAGCTTAGGAAAACTAGCGGGAGTCTCCGGGGAGCTGTTTTTT. This sequence encodes CASSLGKLAGVSGELFF.